Following are 4 T cell receptor beta chains from one sample sequenced in a study of blood T cell repertoires in COVID-19 (dated by TCRdb to 2018 to 2021). Libraries were prepared through the immunoSEQ multiplex PCR assay. This immuneACCESS table, as held by TCRdb, lists in-frame sequences with V and J called but not all clones. Of the missing ones, under half trace to an unresolved V gene in checked studies; the others have no known cause. The sample table lists hundreds of thousands of clones, roughly 90% of them with a count of one. The ten top clones hold 0.9% to 1.2% of the sample. The sample consisted of PBMCs or T cells enriched from blood (not recorded which). These receptors all come from a young woman who had recovered from COVID-19.

The chain links TRBV7-8 to TRBJ2-2, with unresolved D. The CDR3 has 16 amino acids. Germline loops: CDR1 SGHVS, CDR2 FQNEAQ. The V and J ends lost 5 bases and 0 bases respectively, with 13 bases between them. The CDR3 spells CASSRMGSTNTGELFF. CDR3 DNA: TGTGCCAGCAGCCGAATGGGCAGTACGAACACCGGGGAGCTGTTTTTT.

V gene TRBV3-1 (or the pseudogene TRBV3-2) combines with J gene TRBJ1-2; TRBD1 agrees at 9 bases. Losses at the gene ends were 2 bases for V and 6 bases for J; bases not matched to a gene: 10. This CDR3 spans 16 amino acids. The germline V gene encodes CDR1 LGHDT and CDR2 YNNKEL (reference sequence). The CDR3 region is CASSQSLGTGLNGYTF. CDR3 nucleotide sequence: TGTGCCAGCAGCCAAAGCCTTGGGACAGGGTTAAATGGCTACACCTTC.

V usage is TRBV24-1 and J usage is TRBJ1-1; weak D call: TRBD1 (6 bases). Per the germline V gene, CDR1 is KGHDR and CDR2 is SFDVKD. CDR3 length: 14 amino acids. Trimming took off 3 bases at V and 10 bases at J, with 17 bases between the two ends. The CDR3 loop reads CATSDPRGYAGAFF. CDR3 in DNA: TGTGCCACCAGTGATCCCAGGGGTTATGCGGGAGCTTTCTTT.

J is TRBJ2-7 and V is TRBV18; 7 bases fit TRBD1. The CDR3 is made up of 13 amino acids. V shed 6 bases, J shed 4 bases, and the junction held 6 bases outside the gene matches. Germline CDR1 is KGHSH and CDR2 is LQKENI. CDR3 bases: TGTGCCAGCTCCCTCGACAGGGAATACGAGCAGTACTTC. Its translation: CASSLDREYEQYF.